What follows describes a single T cell receptor (beta chain). Its antigen remains undetermined. Base qualities are not at hand, and no much larger clone is one base apart. Libraries were prepared through RACE. Sequencer: NextSeq 500. Library preparation attached unique molecular identifiers to individual cDNA molecules for quantitative, reproducible TCR counting. Both TCR alpha and TCR beta chains were sequenced from each blood RNA sample. On the study's bioinformatics: The median number of TCRs per sample was some 100,000, ranging from 23,224 to 690,600. V, J and CDR3 annotation of the TCR reads was performed with the Decombinator software suite. For PS versus PT1 abundance plots, all samples were subsampled to the same number of TCRs (28,000). TCRs were defined as expanded if absent before sensitization and observed at least eight times at the 2-week time point. TCRdb itself trimmed the public reads at Q25 with fastp, ran MiXCR and retained productive beta chains. CDR3 protein duplicates are merged, each entry listing the most common genes and DNA. The V and J calls and clone size come from TCRdb's table, not from the authors' own analysis. In all, the sample holds about 120,000 distinct CDR3 sequences, and approximately 10% of those were seen once. The ten largest clones add up to under 2.5% of the sample.

This record comes from a study of human T cells and chemical hapten exposure listed by TCRdb under 2021. For the study in its entirety: For sensitization, 2% DPC in acetone was applied to a 2 cm by 2 cm area of upper inner arm skin. Weekly therapeutic DPC doses were additionally applied to the scalp of patients throughout the roughly 25-week study period. Patch testing on the upper back used Finn chambers containing 0.01% DPC, with scoring done after 6 days according to International Contact Dermatitis Research Group standards. Most of the patients in the cohort were female, and the cohort covered alopecia areata with under or over 50% scalp involvement, alopecia totalis and alopecia universalis. Libraries were pooled for sequencing, and per-sample TCR yields varied mainly because of small differences in library volumes within the pool. The study tracked peripheral blood TCR repertoire changes in vivo during primary and secondary sensitization to the hapten diphenylcyclopropenone (DPC) in alopecia patients. Blood was sampled from patients pre-sensitization (week 0) and at 2, 6 and about 24 weeks after DPC sensitization. Some 29 alopecia patients provided blood for TCR sequencing at one to four time points (pre-sensitization, 2, 6 and 24 weeks). Study-wide conclusions, independent of this receptor: Patch test score was positively correlated with the number of PT1 expanded TCRs, with significance at thresholds 8, 16 and 32 but not at 4. Repeated subsampling changed both the strength of the expansion versus patch-test correlation and the threshold at which the correlation became significant. DPC sensitization did not change how many TCRs were above 1 in 1000 frequency, and no evidence was found of alterations in global repertoire structure. Significantly more large CDR3 similarity clusters were formed by expanded TCRs than by pre-sensitization or healthy control sets, consistent with antigen-driven responses. Because all patients had alopecia, a presumed autoimmune disease, the immune response of the patients might differ from that of healthy individuals.

V and J lose 6 bases and 1 base, and a span of 11 bases separates them. The germline V gene yields KGHSH for CDR1 and LQKENI for CDR2. The CDR3 sequence holds 14 residues, the cysteine and phenylalanine included. CDR3 DNA only is kept here, 42 bases in frame from base 1. The intended sense of this specimen's time point label: patch test 3, about 24 weeks after DPC sensitization. The sample's treatment or condition label, decoded: therapeutic diphenylcyclopropenone sensitization with weekly scalp DPC. At each patch-test visit, blood was drawn before the patch test was applied. Patients were eligible if aged 18 to 70, diagnosed with alopecia and judged suitable for DPC therapy, and pregnant patients were excluded. Total RNA was isolated from unfractionated whole blood collected in Tempus Blood RNA tubes.

In this chain, TRBV18 is recombined with TRBJ2-3, with TRBD2 perhaps the D gene, on 6 matching bases. This clonotype originated in a woman aged 45-60 years with alopecia areata. Some clones in this sample may be carry-over from other donors' samples. The sequencing here drew on whole blood, taken in connection with sensitization to the hapten diphenylcyclopropenone (DPC). The nucleotide sequence is TGTGCCAGCTCCCCCGGGACTCGCACAGATACGCAGTATTTT. Its translation reads: CASSPGTRTDTQYF.